The source of this T cell receptor (beta chain) is a study of long-term antiretroviral therapy in people with HIV. Sequencing used immunoSEQ v3.0 at survey level. Generated by immunoSEQ multiplex PCR, the TCRdb table keeps only in-frame clones and is missing some. The data contain roughly 17,000 clones, 90% to 95% of them singletons. Germline V gives CDR1 MDHEN, CDR2 SYDVKM. The length of the CDR3 is 16 residues. The germline V and J ends were trimmed by 5 bases and 7 bases, with 21 bases remaining between them. The V gene is TRBV28, the J gene TRBJ2-1; weak D call: TRBD2 (6 bases). The sequencing here drew on unsorted PBMCs, taken more than 10 years after starting antiretroviral therapy. This receptor was identified in a man aged 25 to 40 with HIV. This CDR3 reads CASSGFSGSYSNEQFF. Here the CDR3 DNA reads TGTGCCAGCAGTGGATTCAGCGGGTCCTACTCTAATGAGCAGTTCTTC.